The 18 T cell receptor beta chains given below trace back to one sample, sequenced in a study of shared clonotypes between healthy human individuals. TCRdb keeps only in-frame clones here, not all; method: immunoSEQ multiplex PCR. The sample includes about 2,100,000 clones, 85% to 95% of them seen just once. Naive CD8 isolation took CD45RO-negative cells positively selected for CCR7 and excluded terminally differentiated effector memory CD45RA+ cells. Sequences were obtained from naive CD8+ T cells from PBMCs. These receptors came from a young man in good health. Some clones in this sample may be carry-over from other donors' samples.

This chain links TRBV19 with TRBJ1-2, with D possibly matching TRBD1 (5 bases). The ends were cut back, 3 bases at V and 0 bases at J, with 8 bases in the middle. Germline V gene lookup returns CDR1 LNHDA and CDR2 SQIVND (reference sequence). The CDR3 covers 14 residues. The CDR3 is CASSIQTANYGYTF. In DNA form, the CDR3 reads TGTGCCAGTAGTATCCAGACAGCTAACTATGGCTACACCTTC.

V usage is TRBV29-1 and J usage is TRBJ2-1; D not certain. In germline, CDR1 is SQVTM, CDR2 ANQGSEA. The CDR3 has 14 amino acids. The V gene lost 7 bases and the J gene lost 3 bases, with 16 bases spanning the gap. This chain's CDR3 is CSAHVPPYYNEQFF. The CDR3 nucleotides are TGCAGCGCTCACGTCCCACCTTACTACAATGAGCAGTTCTTC.

This clone was observed once. The rearrangement joins TRBV7-8 to TRBJ2-1; D remains ambiguous. The V end was cut by 8 bases, the J end by 9 bases, with 14 bases between. The CDR3 sequence is 12 residues long. Germline CDR1 and CDR2: SGHVS and FQNEAQ. As DNA, the CDR3 is TGTGCCAGCGCCCGTAGGCTGGGTGAGCAGTTCTTC. Protein: CASARRLGEQFF.

This clone showed up just once. The chain carries TRBV28 and TRBJ2-3, with TRBD2 matching over 7 bases. The CDR3 is 15 residues long. CDR1 is MDHEN and CDR2 is SYDVKM in the germline V gene. With V trimmed by 2 bases and J by 6 bases, 8 bases remained unmatched. CDR3 residues: CASSLRQAGADTQYF. Here the CDR3 DNA reads TGTGCCAGCAGTTTAAGGCAGGCGGGAGCGGATACGCAGTATTTT.

This clone was observed a single time. The genes are TRBV11-2 and TRBJ2-5; D is ambiguous. V was clipped by 1 base and J by 0 bases, with 9 bases between them. Per the germline V gene, CDR1 is SGHAT and CDR2 is FQNNGV. The CDR3 totals 15 residues. The CDR3 is CASSLARLYQETQYF. DNA for the CDR3: TGTGCCAGCAGCTTAGCACGGTTATACCAAGAGACCCAGTACTTC.

The rearrangement links TRBV13 to TRBJ1-1; unclear D gene. The CDR3 is made up of 14 amino acids. In germline, CDR1 is PRHDT, CDR2 FYEKMQ (reference sequence). Trimming shortened V by 0 bases and J by 3 bases, and 8 bases separated the two germline ends. This CDR3 is CASSLGPGDTEAFF. DNA of the CDR3: TGTGCCAGCAGCTTAGGCCCAGGAGACACTGAAGCTTTCTTT.

The rearrangement links TRBV7-9 to TRBJ1-1, with D uncertain. V was pared by 5 bases and J by 1 base, with 17 bases between. The CDR3 extends over 16 amino acids. CDR1 is SEHNR and CDR2 is FQNEAQ in the germline V gene (reference sequence). This chain's CDR3 is CASSPPRGIPNTEAFF. As DNA, the CDR3 is TGTGCCAGCAGCCCACCCCGTGGCATCCCGAACACTGAAGCTTTCTTT.

The V call is TRBV10-2, the J call TRBJ2-7, with D maybe TRBD1 (5 bases). This CDR3 has 15 amino acids. The germline V and J ends were trimmed by 0 bases and 0 bases, with 9 bases remaining between them. From germline, CDR1 is WSHSY and CDR2 SAAADI. The DNA for the CDR3 is TGCGCCAGCAGTGAGTCCCAGGGAAGCTCCTACGAGCAGTACTTC. Protein sequence: CASSESQGSSYEQYF.

This clone was found once. This sequence joins TRBV10-3 and TRBJ2-1; 11 nucleotides agree with TRBD2. CDR3 size: 15 residues. Unmatched junction bases numbered 6, after V lost 4 bases and J lost 7 bases. CDR1 is ENHRY, CDR2 SYGVKD, per germline. The CDR3 loop reads CAISVGLAGGNEQFF. The DNA for the CDR3 is TGTGCCATCAGTGTAGGGCTAGCGGGAGGTAATGAGCAGTTCTTC.

The chain employs TRBV29-1 and TRBJ1-1; D is uncertain. V was cut by 6 bases and J by 1 base, with 12 bases left in between. The CDR3 is made up of 13 amino acids. Germline V gene data show CDR1 as SQVTM and CDR2 as ANQGSEA. CDR3 loop: CSVLEGGNTEAFF. Here the CDR3 DNA reads TGCAGCGTATTAGAGGGAGGGAACACTGAAGCTTTCTTT.

V usage is TRBV29-1 and J usage is TRBJ1-2; 11 nucleotides match TRBD1. The CDR3 is 15 residues long. Trimming took 8 bases from V and 3 from J; bases not matched to a gene: 11. CDR1 and CDR2 (germline): SQVTM, ANQGSEA. This CDR3 reads CSPPGGGQGDYGYTF. The DNA of the CDR3 is TGCAGCCCCCCCGGGGGGGGACAGGGGGACTATGGCTACACCTTC.

As DNA, the CDR3 is TGTGCTCCAATGCCCATCCGACAGGGTAGAATAGCTGGAAACACCATATATTTT. This gives the protein CAPMPIRQGRIAGNTIYF. V gene TRBV7-9 combines with J gene TRBJ1-3; 7 positions agree with TRBD1. The V gene's germline CDR1 is SEHNR and CDR2 FQNEAQ (reference sequence). The CDR3 loop spans 18 amino acids. Full variable domain (rest looked up from reference TRBV7-9 and TRBJ1-3): DTGVSQNPRHKITKRGQNVTFRCDPISEHNRLYWYRQTLGQGPEFLTYFQNEAQLEKSRLLSDRFSAERPKGSFSTLEIQRTEQGDSAMYLCAPMPIRQGRIAGNTIYFGEGSWLTVV.

In this sample, this clone turned up once. This chain links TRBV7-9 with TRBJ2-5; D may match TRBD1 or TRBD2 (5 bases each). The J call may be mistaken, given a closer DNA end match to TRBJ2-7. Germline CDR1 SEHNR, CDR2 FQNEAQ (reference sequence). This CDR3 is built from 14 residues. CDR3 bases: TGTGCCAGCAGCTCAATACGGGACCTATACGAGCAGTACTTC. It encodes CASSSIRDLYEQYF.

CDR3 coding DNA: TGTGCCAGCAGCTTAGCACAATCAGGGGGAGGACACAATGAGCAGTTCTTC. Its translation is CASSLAQSGGGHNEQFF. This chain uses TRBV7-9 with TRBJ2-1, with D maybe TRBD1 (7 bases). This CDR3 has 17 amino acids. Germline-derived CDR1 and CDR2 are SEHNR and FQNEAQ (reference sequence). V lost 0 bases to trimming and J lost 5 bases, with 17 bases between them. Complete variable domain (other parts from reference TRBV7-9 and TRBJ2-1): DTGVSQNPRHKITKRGQNVTFRCDPISEHNRLYWYRQTLGQGPEFLTYFQNEAQLEKSRLLSDRFSAERPKGSFSTLEIQRTEQGDSAMYLCASSLAQSGGGHNEQFFGPGTRLTVL.

This chain links TRBV18 with TRBJ1-1; possible D gene TRBD1, 5 bases. The CDR3 has 15 amino acids. Germline loops: CDR1 KGHSH, CDR2 LQKENI. V was trimmed by 2 bases and J by 0 bases, leaving 10 bases between them. The DNA for the CDR3 is TGTGCCAGCTCACCAAGGACGGACATGAACACTGAAGCTTTCTTT. Translation: CASSPRTDMNTEAFF.

V and J are TRBV21-1 and TRBJ1-1. TRBV21-1 is classified as a pseudogene. The CDR3 covers 14 residues. The CDR3: CASSTDGTFSEAFF. CDR3 sequence (DNA): TGTGCCAGCAGCACGGACGGGACTTTTAGTGAAGCTTTCTTT.

The chain joins TRBV27 to TRBJ2-3; TRBD1 matches at 7 bases. Germline assignment: CDR1 MNHEY and CDR2 SMNVEV (reference sequence). The ends lost 4 bases at V and 0 bases at J; junction bases unmatched: 10. The CDR3 totals 17 residues. The CDR3 bases are TGTGCCAGCAGTTCTCAAACGGGACAGTGGAGCACAGATACGCAGTATTTT. It codes for CASSSQTGQWSTDTQYF.

This clone was detected a few times. CDR3 region: CAARWQGPGELFF. As DNA, the CDR3 is TGTGCGGCACGGTGGCAGGGCCCCGGGGAGCTGTTTTTT. The gene calls are TRBV30 and TRBJ2-2, with D possibly matching TRBD1 (5 bases). From germline, CDR1 is GTSNPN and CDR2 SVGIG (reference sequence). This CDR3 comprises 13 residues.